The 3 T cell receptor beta chains given below trace back to one sample, sequenced in a study of cytomegalovirus exposure and HLA in healthy donors listed by TCRdb under 2017. To prepare the library, the immunoSEQ multiplex PCR assay was applied. A mixture of 60 forward primers for TCR Vbeta segments and 13 reverse primers for TCR Jbeta segments was used in the multiplex PCR. TCRdb re-hosts the immuneACCESS table, in-frame sequences only. Its copies lack some clones; in the studies checked, an unresolved V gene accounts for under half of them, and the cause for the rest is not known. This sample holds 250,000 to 300,000 clones; 80% to 95% were observed only once. The ten biggest clones cover 1.7% of the sample. Sequenced material: PBMCs. Receptor source: a girl aged 2 to 9 in good health and CMV-seronegative.

The gene calls are TRBV28 and TRBJ2-3; 7 bases are a match to TRBD1. The CDR3 has 16 amino acids. Trimming removed 8 bases from V and 0 bases from J; junction bases left unmatched: 11. The germline V gene has CDR1 MDHEN and CDR2 SYDVKM. The CDR3 nucleotides read TGTGCCAGCTTCGGGACAGACCCACTGAGCACAGATACGCAGTATTTT. It is translated as CASFGTDPLSTDTQYF.

J is TRBJ1-4 and V is TRBV28; D gene ambiguous. From germline, CDR1 is MDHEN and CDR2 SYDVKM. This CDR3 is 16 amino acids long. V lost 3 bases, J lost 0 bases, and 11 bases lay in between. Here the CDR3 reads CASSLGRPATNEKLFF. In nucleotides, the CDR3 is TGTGCCAGCAGTTTGGGCAGGCCTGCAACTAATGAAAAACTGTTTTTT.

This clone was detected once. V and J are TRBV4-1 and TRBJ1-2; the D gene is possibly TRBD1 (6 bases). Germline V gene sequence: CDR1 MGHRA, CDR2 YSYEKL. The CDR3 spans 15 residues. Deletions cut 3 bases from V and 6 bases from J, with 17 bases between. In DNA, the CDR3 is TGCGCCAGCAGCCAGGAACAGGGACAATTCAATGGCTACACCTTC. This encodes CASSQEQGQFNGYTF.